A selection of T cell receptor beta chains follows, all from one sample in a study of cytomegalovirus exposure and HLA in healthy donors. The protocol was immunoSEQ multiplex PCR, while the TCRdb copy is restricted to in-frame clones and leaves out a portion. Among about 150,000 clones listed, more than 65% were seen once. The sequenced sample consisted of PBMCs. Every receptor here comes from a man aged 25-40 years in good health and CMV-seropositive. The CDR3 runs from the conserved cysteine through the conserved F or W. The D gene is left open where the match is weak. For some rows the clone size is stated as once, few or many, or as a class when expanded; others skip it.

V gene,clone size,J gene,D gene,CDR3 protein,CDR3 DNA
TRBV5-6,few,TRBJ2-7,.,CASSFSSYEQYF,TGTGCCAGCAGCTTCAGCTCCTACGAGCAGTACTTC
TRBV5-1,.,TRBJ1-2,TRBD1,CASSSGTGGTNYGYTF,TGCGCCAGCAGCTCAGGGACAGGGGGAACTAACTATGGCTACACCTTC
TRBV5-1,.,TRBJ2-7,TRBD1,CASSWDRGYEQYF,TGCGCCAGCAGCTGGGACAGGGGTTACGAGCAGTACTTC
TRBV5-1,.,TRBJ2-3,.,CASTSGADTQYF,TGCGCCAGCACCTCGGGGGCAGATACGCAGTATTTT
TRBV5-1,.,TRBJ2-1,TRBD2,CASSTRIGTSGRFREQFF,TGCGCCAGCTCTACTCGAATTGGGACTAGCGGGAGATTTAGGGAGCAGTTCTTC
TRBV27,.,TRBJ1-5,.,CASGVWQPQHF,TGTGCCAGCGGAGTTTGGCAGCCCCAGCATTTT
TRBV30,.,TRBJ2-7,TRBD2,CAWSVRSGAYHEQYF,TGTGCCTGGAGTGTACGAAGCGGGGCCTACCACGAGCAGTACTTC
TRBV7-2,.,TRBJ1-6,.,CASSRGASSYNSPLHF,TGTGCCAGCAGTCGAGGAGCTAGCTCCTATAATTCACCCCTCCACTTT
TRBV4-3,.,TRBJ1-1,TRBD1,CASSQDLGQGTEAFF,TGCGCCAGCAGCCAAGATCTCGGACAGGGCACTGAAGCTTTCTTT
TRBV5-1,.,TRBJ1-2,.,CASSLVQNYGYTF,TGCGCCAGCAGCTTGGTTCAGAACTATGGCTACACCTTC
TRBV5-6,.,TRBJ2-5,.,CASSGGAWETQYF,TGTGCCAGTTCTGGAGGGGCCTGGGAGACCCAGTACTTC
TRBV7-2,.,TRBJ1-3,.,CASSLEQTSGNTIYF,TGTGCCAGCAGCTTAGAACAGACCTCTGGAAACACCATATATTTT
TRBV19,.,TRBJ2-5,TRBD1,CASSAGTGRTETQYF,TGTGCCAGTAGTGCCGGGACAGGGAGGACCGAGACCCAGTACTTC
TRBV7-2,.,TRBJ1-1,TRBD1,CASSRRTGTTEAFF,TGTGCCAGCAGCAGACGGACAGGGACCACTGAAGCTTTCTTT
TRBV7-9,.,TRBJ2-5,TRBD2,CASSFQASGSQETQYF,TGTGCCAGCAGCTTCCAGGCTAGCGGGAGCCAAGAGACCCAGTACTTC
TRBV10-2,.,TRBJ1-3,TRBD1,CASSDPQGAGNTIYF,TGCGCCAGCAGTGACCCCCAGGGGGCTGGAAACACCATATATTTT
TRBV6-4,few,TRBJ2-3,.,CASSSRDTQYF,TGTGCCAGCAGTTCGAGGGATACGCAGTATTTT
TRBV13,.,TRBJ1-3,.,CASSVGAPSGNTIYF,TGTGCCAGCAGCGTAGGGGCTCCCTCTGGAAACACCATATATTTT
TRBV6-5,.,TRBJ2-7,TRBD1,CASRPFIQGAYEQYF,TGTGCCAGCAGACCATTCATACAGGGGGCCTACGAGCAGTACTTC
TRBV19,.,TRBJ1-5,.,CASSLYRDTNQPQHF,TGTGCCAGTAGTCTCTACCGGGACACCAATCAGCCCCAGCATTTT
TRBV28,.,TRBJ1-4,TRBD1,CASRGQGVEKLFF,TGTGCCAGCAGAGGGCAGGGGGTGGAAAAACTGTTTTTT
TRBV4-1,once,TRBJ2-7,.,CASSQAGHPREQYF,TGCGCCAGCAGCCAAGCGGGACACCCCCGGGAGCAGTACTTC
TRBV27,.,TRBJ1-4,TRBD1,CASSYSGTGRKLFF,TGTGCCAGCAGTTATTCCGGGACAGGGAGAAAACTGTTTTTT
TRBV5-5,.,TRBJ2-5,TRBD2,CASSPGLAVQETQYF,TGTGCCAGCAGCCCCGGACTAGCGGTTCAAGAGACCCAGTACTTC
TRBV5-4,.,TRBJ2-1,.,CASSTRTPGRGNREQFF,TGTGCCAGCAGCACCCGAACCCCGGGACGGGGGAATCGCGAGCAGTTCTTC
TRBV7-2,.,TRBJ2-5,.,CASSWGHQETQYF,TGTGCCAGCAGCTGGGGACATCAAGAGACCCAGTACTTC
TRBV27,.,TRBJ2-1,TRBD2,CASGRTSGAYNEQFF,TGTGCCAGCGGTCGGACTAGCGGAGCCTACAATGAGCAGTTCTTC
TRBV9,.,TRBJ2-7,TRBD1,CASSGRDRGIYEQYF,TGTGCCAGCAGCGGCCGGGACAGGGGGATATACGAGCAGTACTTC
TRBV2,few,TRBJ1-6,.,CASSELTFNSPLHF,TGTGCCAGCAGTGAACTGACATTTAATTCACCCCTCCACTTT
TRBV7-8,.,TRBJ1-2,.,CASSSGIPLGYTF,TGTGCCAGCAGCTCAGGGATCCCCCTTGGCTACACCTTC
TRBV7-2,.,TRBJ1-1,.,CASSLANLVPEQAFF,TGTGCCAGCAGCTTAGCCAATCTGGTACCGGAGCAGGCTTTCTTT
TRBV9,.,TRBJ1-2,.,CASSSPGREYGYTF,TGTGCCAGCAGTTCCCCGGGCCGGGAGTACGGCTACACCTTC
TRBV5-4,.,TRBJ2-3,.,CASSLAAGSTDTQYF,TGTGCCAGCAGCTTGGCCGCGGGGAGCACAGATACGCAGTATTTT
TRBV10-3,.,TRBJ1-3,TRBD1,CAISDTGTGAGNTIYF,TGTGCCATCAGTGATACCGGGACAGGGGCTGGAAACACCATATATTTT
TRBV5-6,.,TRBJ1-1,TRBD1,CASSYGQALNTEAFF,TGTGCCAGCAGCTATGGACAGGCCTTGAACACTGAAGCTTTCTTT
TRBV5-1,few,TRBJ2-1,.,CASSLDYQGPYNEQFF,TGCGCCAGCAGCTTGGATTACCAGGGCCCCTACAATGAGCAGTTCTTC
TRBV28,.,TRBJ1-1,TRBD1,CASSLRQGMNTEAFF,TGTGCCAGCAGTTTACGACAGGGGATGAACACTGAAGCTTTCTTT
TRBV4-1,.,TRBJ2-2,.,CASSRFAPTGELFF,TGCGCCAGCAGCCGATTCGCGCCAACCGGGGAGCTGTTTTTT
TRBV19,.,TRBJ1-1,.,CASSIAPAGNVNTEAFF,TGTGCCAGTAGTATAGCCCCCGCCGGGAACGTGAACACTGAAGCTTTCTTT
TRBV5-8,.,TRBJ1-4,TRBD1,CASSEDRGHPATNEKLFF,TGTGCCAGCAGCGAGGACAGGGGGCACCCTGCAACTAATGAAAAACTGTTTTTT
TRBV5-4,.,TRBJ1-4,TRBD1,CASSSLGKGASAVKLFF,TGTGCCAGCAGCTCGCTCGGAAAGGGGGCATCTGCGGTAAAACTGTTTTTT
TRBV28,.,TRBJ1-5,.,CASGTYRAKRNQPQHF,TGTGCCAGCGGAACCTACAGGGCCAAACGCAATCAGCCCCAGCATTTT
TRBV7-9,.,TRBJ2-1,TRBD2,CASSPGLVLDEQFF,TGTGCCAGCAGCCCGGGACTAGTACTCGATGAGCAGTTCTTC
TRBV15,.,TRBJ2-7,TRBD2,CATSRGSTSGGYEQYF,TGTGCCACCAGCAGAGGAAGTACTAGCGGGGGATACGAGCAGTACTTC
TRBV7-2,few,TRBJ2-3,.,CATRGPRADTQYF,TGTGCCACTCGAGGGCCCCGAGCAGATACGCAGTATTTT
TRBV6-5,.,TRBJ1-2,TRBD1,CASSRQGEGNGYTF,TGTGCCAGCAGCAGACAGGGAGAAGGGAATGGCTACACCTTC